This T cell receptor (beta chain) was documented in a study of T cell changes during pregnancy in multiple sclerosis (dated by TCRdb to about 2019). A note on the overall study: Changes in the T cell repertoire over the course of pregnancy were examined in this study in women with multiple sclerosis.

As regards this clone: Its antigen is still unknown. No much larger clone exists at a distance of one base, and base qualities are not known.

Library preparation employed the immunoSEQ multiplex PCR assay. The table was pulled from immuneACCESS by TCRdb, which kept in-frame rearrangements only. Such tables lose some clones; where checked, under half of the loss comes from unresolved V genes, and the rest has no known cause. The sample has fewer than 50,000 clones on record, about nine tenths of them singletons. The ten largest clones represent around 4.7% of the sample. The CDR3 spans 16 residues, from the cysteine through the phenylalanine. Only the CDR3 part of the read is kept: 48 bases, read in frame from the first base. The CDR1 and CDR2 encoded by the germline V gene are LGHNA and YNFKEQ. The junction shows trimming of 4 bases on V and 1 base on J, and the gene matches do not reach 4 bases of it.

The V and J segments used are TRBV4-2 and TRBJ2-3, with 11 central nucleotides matching TRBD2. The starting material was peripheral blood, obtained in the second trimester of pregnancy. The TCR originated in a female donor in good health, enrolled as a control in a pregnancy study. The sequence in DNA is TGTGCCAGCAGCCCCTCGACTAGCGGGGGCACAGATACGCAGTATTTT. It translates to CASSPSTSGGTDTQYF.